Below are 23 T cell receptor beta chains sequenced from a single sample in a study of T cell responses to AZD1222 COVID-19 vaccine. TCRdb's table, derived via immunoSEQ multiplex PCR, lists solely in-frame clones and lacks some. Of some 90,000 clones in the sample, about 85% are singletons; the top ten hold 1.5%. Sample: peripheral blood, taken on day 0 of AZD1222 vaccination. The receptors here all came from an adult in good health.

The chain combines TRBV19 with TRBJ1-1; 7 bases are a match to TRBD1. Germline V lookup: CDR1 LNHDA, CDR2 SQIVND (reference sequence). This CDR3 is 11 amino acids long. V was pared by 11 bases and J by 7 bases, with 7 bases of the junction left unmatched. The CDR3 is CAGHYRGEAFF. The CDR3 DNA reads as TGTGCCGGACACTACAGGGGTGAAGCTTTCTTT.

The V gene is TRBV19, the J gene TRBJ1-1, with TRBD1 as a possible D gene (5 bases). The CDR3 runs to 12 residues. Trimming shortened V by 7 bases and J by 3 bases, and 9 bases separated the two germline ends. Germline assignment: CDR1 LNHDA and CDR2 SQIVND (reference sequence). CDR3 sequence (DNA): TGTGCCAGTATTTCGGGGGACACTGAAGCTTTCTTT. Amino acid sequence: CASISGDTEAFF.

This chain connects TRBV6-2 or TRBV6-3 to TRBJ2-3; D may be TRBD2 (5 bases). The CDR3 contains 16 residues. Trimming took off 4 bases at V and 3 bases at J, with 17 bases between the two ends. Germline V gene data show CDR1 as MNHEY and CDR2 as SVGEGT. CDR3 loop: CASSWTPKMNTDTQYF. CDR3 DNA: TGTGCCAGCAGTTGGACTCCCAAGATGAATACAGATACGCAGTATTTT.

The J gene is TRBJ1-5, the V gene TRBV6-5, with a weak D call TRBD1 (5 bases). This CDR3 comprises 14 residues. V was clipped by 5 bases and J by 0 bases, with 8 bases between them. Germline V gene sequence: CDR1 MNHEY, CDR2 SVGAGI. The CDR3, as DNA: TGTGCCAGCAGTCCGGACATTAGCAATCAGCCCCAGCATTTT. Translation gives CASSPDISNQPQHF.

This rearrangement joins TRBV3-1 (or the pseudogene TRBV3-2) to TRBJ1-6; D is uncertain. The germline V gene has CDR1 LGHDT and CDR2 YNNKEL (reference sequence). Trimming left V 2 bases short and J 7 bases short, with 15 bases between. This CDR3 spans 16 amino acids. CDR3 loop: CASSQTYRRGNSPLHF. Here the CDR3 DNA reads TGTGCCAGCAGCCAAACCTACCGTCGAGGCAATTCACCCCTCCACTTT.

The DNA of the CDR3 is TGTGCCAGCACGGGAGGGGCCTCGGATACGCAGTATTTT. Protein product: CASTGGASDTQYF. This chain connects TRBV7-3 to TRBJ2-3, with 8 bases aligning to TRBD2. The CDR3 has 13 amino acids. Losses at the gene ends were 7 bases for V and 6 bases for J; bases not matched to a gene: 6. Germline-derived CDR1 and CDR2 are SGHTA and FQGTGA.

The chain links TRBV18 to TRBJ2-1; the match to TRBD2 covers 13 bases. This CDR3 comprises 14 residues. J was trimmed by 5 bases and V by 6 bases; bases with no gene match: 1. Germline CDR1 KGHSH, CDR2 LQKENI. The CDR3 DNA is TGTGCCAGCTCCGGGACTAGCGGGAACAATGAGCAGTTCTTC. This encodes CASSGTSGNNEQFF.

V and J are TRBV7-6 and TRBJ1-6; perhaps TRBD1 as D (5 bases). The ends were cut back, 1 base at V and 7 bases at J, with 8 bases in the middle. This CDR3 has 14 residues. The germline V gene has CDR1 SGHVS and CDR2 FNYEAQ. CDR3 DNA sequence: TGTGCCAGCAGCTTAGGGCCAGGGAATTCACCCCTCCACTTT. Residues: CASSLGPGNSPLHF.

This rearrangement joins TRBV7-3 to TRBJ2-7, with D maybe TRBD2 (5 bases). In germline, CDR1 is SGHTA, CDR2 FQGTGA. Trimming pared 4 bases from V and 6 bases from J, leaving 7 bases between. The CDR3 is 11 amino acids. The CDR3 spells CASSSGGEQYF. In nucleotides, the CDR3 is TGTGCCAGCAGCTCCGGAGGCGAGCAGTACTTC.

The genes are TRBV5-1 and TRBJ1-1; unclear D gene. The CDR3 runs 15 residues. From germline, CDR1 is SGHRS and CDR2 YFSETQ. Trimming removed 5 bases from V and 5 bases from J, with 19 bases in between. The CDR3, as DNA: TGCGCCAGCAGTCTGAATGTCGGGTCAGGAACTGAAGCTTTCTTT. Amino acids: CASSLNVGSGTEAFF.

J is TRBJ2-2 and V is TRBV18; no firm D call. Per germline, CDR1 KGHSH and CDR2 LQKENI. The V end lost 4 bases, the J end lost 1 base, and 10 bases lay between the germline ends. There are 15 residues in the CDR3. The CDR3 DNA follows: TGTGCCAGCTCACGGACCCCGAGGAACACCGGGGAGCTGTTTTTT. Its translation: CASSRTPRNTGELFF.

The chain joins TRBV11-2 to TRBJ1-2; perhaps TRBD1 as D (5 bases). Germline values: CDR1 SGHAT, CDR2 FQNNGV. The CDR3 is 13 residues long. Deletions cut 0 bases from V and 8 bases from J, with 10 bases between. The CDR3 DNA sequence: TGTGCCAGCAGCTTAGACAGAGGGGACGGCTACACCTTC. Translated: CASSLDRGDGYTF.

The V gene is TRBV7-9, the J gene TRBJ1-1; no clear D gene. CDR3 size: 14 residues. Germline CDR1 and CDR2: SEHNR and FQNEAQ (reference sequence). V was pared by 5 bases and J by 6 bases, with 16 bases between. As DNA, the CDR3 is TGTGCCAGCAGCGTTGGACTGTTTTTGTCTGAAGCTTTCTTT. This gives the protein CASSVGLFLSEAFF.

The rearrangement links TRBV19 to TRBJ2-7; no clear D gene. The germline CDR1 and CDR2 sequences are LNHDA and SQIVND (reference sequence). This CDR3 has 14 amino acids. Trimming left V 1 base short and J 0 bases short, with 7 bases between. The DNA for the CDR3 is TGTGCCAGTAGTATAGGAAGTAACTCCTACGAGCAGTACTTC. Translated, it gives CASSIGSNSYEQYF.

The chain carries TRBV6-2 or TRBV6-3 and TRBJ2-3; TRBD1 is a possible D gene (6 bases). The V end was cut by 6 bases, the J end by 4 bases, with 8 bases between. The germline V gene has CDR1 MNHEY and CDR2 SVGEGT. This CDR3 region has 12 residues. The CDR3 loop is CASSKGADTQYF. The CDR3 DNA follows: TGTGCCAGCAGCAAGGGGGCAGATACGCAGTATTTT.

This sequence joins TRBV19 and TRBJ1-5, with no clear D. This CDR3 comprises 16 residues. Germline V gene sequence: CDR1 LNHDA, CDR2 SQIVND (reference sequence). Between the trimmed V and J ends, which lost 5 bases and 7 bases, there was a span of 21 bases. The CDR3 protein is CASSFQAGRTGQPQHF. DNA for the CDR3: TGTGCCAGTAGTTTCCAAGCCGGGAGAACTGGGCAGCCCCAGCATTTT. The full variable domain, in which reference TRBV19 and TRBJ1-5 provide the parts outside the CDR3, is DGGITQSPKYLFRKEGQNVTLSCEQNLNHDAMYWYRQDPGQGLRLIYYSQIVNDFQKGDIAEGYSVSREKKESFPLTVTSAQKNPTAFYLCASSFQAGRTGQPQHFGDGTRLSIL.

The CDR3 bases are TGCGCCAGCAGCCAAGATTGGGGACAGGGGGCGAGTCAGCCCCAGCATTTT. The encoded protein is CASSQDWGQGASQPQHF. The chain uses TRBV4-3 and TRBJ1-5, with TRBD1 matching over 12 bases. CDR1 is LGHNA and CDR2 is YSLEER in the germline V gene. CDR3 length: 17 residues. V shed 0 bases, J shed 6 bases, and the junction held 6 bases outside the gene matches.

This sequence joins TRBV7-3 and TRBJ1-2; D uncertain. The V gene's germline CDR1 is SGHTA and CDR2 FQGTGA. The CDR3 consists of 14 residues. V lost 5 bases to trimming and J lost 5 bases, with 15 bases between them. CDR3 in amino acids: CASSLGPTTYGYTF. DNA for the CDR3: TGTGCCAGCAGCCTCGGACCTACTACTTATGGCTACACCTTC.

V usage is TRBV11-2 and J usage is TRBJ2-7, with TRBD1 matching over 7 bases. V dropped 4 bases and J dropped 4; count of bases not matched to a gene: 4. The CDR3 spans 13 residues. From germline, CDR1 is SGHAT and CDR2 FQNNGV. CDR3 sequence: CASSSYRGYEQYF. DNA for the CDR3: TGTGCCAGCAGCTCCTACAGGGGTTACGAGCAGTACTTC.

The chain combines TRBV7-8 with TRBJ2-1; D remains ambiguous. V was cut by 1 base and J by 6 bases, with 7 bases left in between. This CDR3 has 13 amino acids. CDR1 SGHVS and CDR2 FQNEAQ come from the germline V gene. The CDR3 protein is CASSLESRNEQFF. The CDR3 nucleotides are TGTGCCAGCAGCTTAGAATCTCGCAATGAGCAGTTCTTC.

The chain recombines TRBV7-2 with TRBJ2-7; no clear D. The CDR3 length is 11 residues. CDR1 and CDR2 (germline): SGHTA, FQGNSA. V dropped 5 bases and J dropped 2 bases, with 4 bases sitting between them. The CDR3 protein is CASSRTYEQYF. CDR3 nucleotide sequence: TGTGCCAGCAGCCGAACCTACGAGCAGTACTTC.

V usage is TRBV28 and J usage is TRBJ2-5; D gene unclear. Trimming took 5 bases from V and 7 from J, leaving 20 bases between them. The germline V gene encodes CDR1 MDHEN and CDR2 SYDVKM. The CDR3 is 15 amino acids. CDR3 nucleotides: TGTGCCAGCAGTCCCCGGCATAGGGAATGGGCGACCCAGTACTTC. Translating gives CASSPRHREWATQYF.

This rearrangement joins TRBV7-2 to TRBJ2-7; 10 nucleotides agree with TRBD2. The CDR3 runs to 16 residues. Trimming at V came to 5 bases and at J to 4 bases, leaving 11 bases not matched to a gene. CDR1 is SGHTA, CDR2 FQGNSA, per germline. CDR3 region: CASSQDSSGSWYEQYF. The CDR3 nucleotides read TGTGCCAGCAGCCAAGACTCTAGCGGGAGCTGGTACGAGCAGTACTTC.